The 23 T cell receptor beta chains in this list originate from one sample, sequenced in a study of neoadjuvant anti-PD-1 for oral cavity cancer. The time point: after neoadjuvant nivolumab, at surgical resection. The table came from immunoSEQ multiplex PCR; TCRdb's copy has only in-frame clones and leaves some out. The profile shows 12,000 or so clones, about 70% of them singletons. Specimen: PBMCs, collected after nivolumab (anti-PD-1) treatment. The receptors originated from a person aged 35-80 years with oral cavity squamous cell carcinoma.

V and J are TRBV5-1 and TRBJ2-2; 11 nucleotides line up with TRBD2. CDR3 size: 17 residues. V lost 3 bases, J lost 7 bases, and 11 bases stayed unmatched. Germline CDR1 is SGHRS and CDR2 is YFSETQ. The CDR3 DNA reads TGCGCCAGCAGCTCCCTGGCTAGCGGGAGGATAATCGGGGAGCTGTTTTTT. Translated: CASSSLASGRIIGELFF.

The V and J genes are TRBV5-1 and TRBJ2-3; a possible D gene is TRBD1 (7 bases). Germline CDR1 and CDR2: SGHRS and YFSETQ. The V and J ends lost 5 bases and 6 bases respectively, with 16 bases between them. CDR3 size: 14 residues. The CDR3 coding sequence is TGCGCCAGCAGTCTAGGGGGCGCGGGGGATACGCAGTATTTT. Its translation: CASSLGGAGDTQYF.

The V call is TRBV6-1, the J call TRBJ1-4; D gene unclear. The CDR3 is 17 amino acids. The ends were cut back, 2 bases at V and 0 bases at J, with 13 bases in the middle. The germline V gene has CDR1 MNHNS and CDR2 SASEGT. The CDR3 loop reads CASSETNSHATNEKLFF. CDR3 DNA sequence: TGTGCCAGCAGTGAAACGAACAGCCATGCAACTAATGAAAAACTGTTTTTT.

The rearrangement links TRBV6-5 to TRBJ2-5; D remains unclear. The CDR3 is 14 amino acids. CDR1 is MNHEY, CDR2 SVGAGI, per germline. Between the trimmed V and J ends, which lost 0 bases and 5 bases, there was a span of 10 bases. The CDR3 loop is CASSYSFPAETQYF. CDR3 coding DNA: TGTGCCAGCAGTTACTCGTTTCCCGCGGAGACCCAGTACTTC.

In its sample, this clone was seen once. The V call is TRBV6-1, the J call TRBJ1-3; no clear D gene. The CDR3 covers 14 residues. CDR1 MNHNS and CDR2 SASEGT come from the germline V gene. Between the trimmed V and J ends, which lost 4 bases and 6 bases, there was a span of 13 bases. The CDR3 DNA sequence: TGTGCCAGCAGTGCTATCTACACGGAAAACACCATATATTTT. Translation gives CASSAIYTENTIYF.

V is TRBV2 and J is TRBJ1-1; D remains unclear. V was clipped by 3 bases and J by 1 base, with 18 bases between them. Germline V gene lookup returns CDR1 SNHLY and CDR2 FYNNEI. The CDR3 contains 17 residues. In DNA form, the CDR3 reads TGTGCCAGCAGTGATAACAGAGCATCGATGGGGAACACTGAAGCTTTCTTT. Residues: CASSDNRASMGNTEAFF.

In its sample, this clone was seen once. The chain employs TRBV19 and TRBJ2-7, with D possibly called TRBD1 or TRBD2 (5 bases each). Trimming stripped 9 bases from V and 3 bases from J, with 9 bases between. The CDR3 length is 11 residues. CDR1 LNHDA and CDR2 SQIVND come from the germline V gene (reference sequence). CDR3 bases: TGTGCCAGCGGGGCGGGCTACGAGCAGTACTTC. The encoded protein is CASGAGYEQYF.

The V call is TRBV4-1, the J call TRBJ1-3, with 12 bases aligning to TRBD1. Trimming took 3 bases from V and 5 from J; bases not matched to a gene: 8. The V gene's germline CDR1 is MGHRA and CDR2 YSYEKL. CDR3 length: 17 amino acids. The CDR3: CASSQGQGAVWRNTIYF. For the CDR3, the DNA is TGCGCCAGCAGCCAGGGACAGGGGGCGGTTTGGAGAAACACCATATATTTT.

The table lists this clone with a count of one. The chain joins TRBV9 to TRBJ2-7; D not resolved. The germline V gene encodes CDR1 SGDLS and CDR2 YYNGEE. This CDR3 region has 16 residues. Trimming left V 3 bases short and J 0 bases short, with 16 bases between. Written as DNA, the CDR3 is TGTGCCAGCAGCGCTATCGACTGGGGAAGCTCCTACGAGCAGTACTTC. Translating gives CASSAIDWGSSYEQYF.

V gene TRBV7-8 combines with J gene TRBJ2-3; D not certain. Germline loops: CDR1 SGHVS, CDR2 FQNEAQ. Trimming stripped 1 base from V and 6 bases from J, with 8 bases between. CDR3 length: 13 amino acids. DNA for the CDR3: TGTGCCAGCAGCTTAGGTTTAGCTGATACGCAGTATTTT. It specifies CASSLGLADTQYF.

The chain carries TRBV11-3 and TRBJ1-1, with D perhaps matching TRBD1 (6 bases). V gave up 5 bases and J gave up 1 base, with 14 bases separating them. CDR1 is SGHNT and CDR2 is YENEEA in the germline V gene. This CDR3 region has 15 residues. In DNA form, the CDR3 reads TGTGCCAGCAGCCTAAGCGGGACAAAGAACACTGAAGCTTTCTTT. Translated: CASSLSGTKNTEAFF.

This clone was picked up a small number of times. This chain links TRBV9 with TRBJ1-5, with a possible D match to TRBD1 (5 bases). Trimming cost V 0 bases and J 2 bases, with 12 bases left between them. This CDR3 comprises 16 residues. From germline, CDR1 is SGDLS and CDR2 YYNGEE. CDR3 sequence reads: CASSVGPRAGNQPQHF. The CDR3 coding sequence is TGTGCCAGCAGCGTAGGCCCCAGGGCGGGCAATCAGCCCCAGCATTTT.

V and J are TRBV28 and TRBJ1-2; D is unclear. Looked up from germline, CDR1 is MDHEN and CDR2 is SYDVKM. The V end lost 6 bases, the J end lost 3 bases, and 11 bases lay between the germline ends. This CDR3 is 13 amino acids long. The CDR3 DNA follows: TGTGCCAGCAGCCTAAGGGTTGACTATGGCTACACCTTC. This sequence encodes CASSLRVDYGYTF.

The gene calls are TRBV19 and TRBJ1-5, with 10 positions matching TRBD1. V trimming: 0 bases; J trimming: 6 bases; junction bases outside the gene matches: 2. This CDR3 contains 15 residues. Germline V CDR1 and CDR2: LNHDA, SQIVND (reference sequence). This CDR3 is CASSIDRTGGQPQHF. As DNA, the CDR3 is TGTGCCAGTAGTATAGATCGGACAGGGGGTCAGCCCCAGCATTTT.

The chain joins TRBV30 to TRBJ2-1; unclear D gene. Germline CDR1 and CDR2: GTSNPN and SVGIG (reference sequence). The CDR3 is made up of 16 amino acids. Trimming took off 2 bases at V and 3 bases at J, with 17 bases between the two ends. CDR3 nucleotide sequence: TGTGCCTGGAGTACCCCCGACTTAGCACGCTACAATGAGCAGTTCTTC. Translating gives CAWSTPDLARYNEQFF. Together with reference TRBV30 and TRBJ2-1, the CDR3 gives the full variable domain: SQTIHQWPATLVQPVGSPLSLECTVEGTSNPNLYWYRQAAGRGLQLLFYSVGIGQISSEVPQNLSASRPQDRQFILSSKKLLLSDSGFYLCAWSTPDLARYNEQFFGPGTRLTVL.

The CDR3 region is CASSVSQGYNEKLFF. CDR3 DNA: TGTGCCAGCAGCGTATCACAGGGGTATAATGAAAAACTGTTTTTT. V usage is TRBV7-9 and J usage is TRBJ1-4; 7 nucleotides agree with TRBD1. Germline assignment: CDR1 SEHNR and CDR2 FQNEAQ (reference sequence). V lost 5 bases and J lost 4; bases outside the gene matches: 7. The CDR3 is 15 residues long.

The rearrangement joins TRBV4-2 to TRBJ1-1; possible D gene TRBD1, 5 bases. The V end was cut by 0 bases, the J end by 4 bases, with 12 bases between. Germline CDR1 reads LGHNA; CDR2 reads YNFKEQ. The CDR3 length is 15 residues. In nucleotides, the CDR3 is TGTGCCAGCAGCCAAGATGTGGGGCAGGCCACTGAAGCTTTCTTT. This encodes CASSQDVGQATEAFF.

This sequence joins TRBV7-8 and TRBJ1-5; D call uncertain. This CDR3 is built from 15 residues. CDR1 is SGHVS and CDR2 is FQNEAQ in the germline V gene. V shed 3 bases and J shed 0 bases, with 9 bases lying between them. The CDR3 sequence: CASSFGRISNQPQHF. CDR3 DNA sequence: TGTGCCAGCAGCTTTGGGCGGATTAGCAATCAGCCCCAGCATTTT.

V is TRBV6-6 and J is TRBJ2-3; TRBD2 agrees at 9 bases. Germline V gives CDR1 MNHNY, CDR2 SVGAGI (reference sequence). The trim removed 7 bases at V and 5 bases at J, leaving 13 bases unmatched. The CDR3 contains 16 residues. The DNA for the CDR3 is TGTGCCAGCACCGAAAGACTAGCGGAGAGGGGAGATACGCAGTATTTT. Protein: CASTERLAERGDTQYF.

V and J are TRBV6-1 and TRBJ1-5; D not certain. Germline V CDR1 and CDR2: MNHNS, SASEGT. Trimming pared 8 bases from V and 8 bases from J, leaving 16 bases between. CDR3 size: 13 residues. The CDR3 loop is CASCSRQVEPQHF. The CDR3 DNA follows: TGTGCCAGCTGCTCTCGACAAGTTGAGCCCCAGCATTTT.

The chain couples TRBV6-5 to TRBJ1-6, with TRBD1 matching 10 bases. The CDR3 extends over 14 amino acids. The V segment lost 7 bases and the J segment 7 bases; nucleotides outside the gene matches: 4. The germline CDR1 and CDR2 sequences are MNHEY and SVGAGI. CDR3 region: CASKVGQGNSPLHF. CDR3 sequence (DNA): TGTGCCAGCAAAGTGGGACAGGGGAATTCACCCCTCCACTTT.

This chain connects TRBV10-1 to TRBJ2-2; D is ambiguous. Germline V gene sequence: CDR1 WNHNN, CDR2 SYGVQD (reference sequence). This CDR3 has 14 residues. Trimming pared 4 bases from V and 3 bases from J, leaving 9 bases between. CDR3 sequence (DNA): TGCGCCAGCAGTGTTGGGCAAGACACCGGGGAGCTGTTTTTT. This gives the protein CASSVGQDTGELFF.

J is TRBJ2-5 and V is TRBV5-4, with TRBD2 matching over 8 bases. Germline CDR1 and CDR2: SGHNT and YYREEE (reference sequence). V lost 3 bases and J lost 5; bases outside the gene matches: 9. The CDR3 length is 15 residues. The CDR3 nucleotides read TGTGCCAGCAGCTGGACGGGAGGGCCGGGTGAGACCCAGTACTTC. Its protein product is CASSWTGGPGETQYF. Complete variable domain (other parts from reference TRBV5-4 and TRBJ2-5): ETGVTQSPTHLIKTRGQQVTLRCSSQSGHNTVSWYQQALGQGPQFIFQYYREEENGRGNFPPRFSGLQFPNYSSELNVNALELDDSALYLCASSWTGGPGETQYFGPGTRLLVL.